Each of the 15 T cell receptor beta chains below was sequenced from the same sample in a study of CD8 T cells in ankylosing spondylitis. General observations from the study: In ankylosing spondylitis blood, a motif of roughly eight highly homologous TCR beta variants appeared characteristic.

Their specific antigens are unknown. TCRdb passed the 5' RACE reads through MiXCR, listing each CDR3 protein once. The profile covers 450,000 to 550,000 distinct CDR3 sequences, with approximately 5.3% appearing a single time and under 4.5% taken by the ten largest. Material for sequencing was blood, either unsorted or a sorted T cell fraction (not recorded which). These receptors were collected from a male donor with ankylosing spondylitis.

This clonotype was seen at least ten times. The CDR3 bases are TGTGCCAGCAGTTACTCGAGTATGGCTATGAACACTGAAGCTTTCTTT. Amino acid sequence: CASSYSSMAMNTEAFF. The chain has TRBV6-5 and TRBJ1-1; D is unresolved. This CDR3 comprises 16 residues. Germline V gene data show CDR1 as MNHEY and CDR2 as SVGAGI. V lost 0 bases and J lost 0, with 11 bases in between.

The rearrangement joins TRBV18 to TRBJ1-1; 12 bases line up with TRBD1. V was pared by 5 bases and J by 4 bases, with 11 bases of the junction left unmatched. Germline values: CDR1 KGHSH, CDR2 LQKENI. The CDR3 contains 17 residues. CDR3 in DNA: TGTGCCAGCTCAGGGATCCGGGACAGGGGGCCTGGCACTGAAGCTTTCTTT. The encoded protein is CASSGIRDRGPGTEAFF.

This clonotype was recorded at least ten times. The chain employs TRBV28 and TRBJ1-2; D ambiguous. Looked up from germline, CDR1 is MDHEN and CDR2 is SYDVKM. The CDR3 contains 13 residues. V shed 4 bases and J shed 4 bases, with 10 bases lying between them. The CDR3 region has the DNA TGTGCCAGCAGTTCCACAAGGACCTATGGCTACACCTTC. Translating it yields CASSSTRTYGYTF.

There are a few counts of this clonotype. The chain links TRBV11-2 to TRBJ2-7, with no clear D. CDR3 length equals 15 residues. V was pared by 1 base and J by 3 bases, with 13 bases between. The germline CDR1 and CDR2 sequences are SGHAT and FQNNGV. The CDR3 spells CASSLGRGNFYEQYF. CDR3 nucleotide sequence: TGTGCCAGCAGCTTAGGTCGTGGGAATTTCTACGAGCAGTACTTC.

This clonotype has ten or more counts. J is TRBJ2-3 and V is TRBV25-1, with D unclear. Per the germline V gene, CDR1 is MGHDK and CDR2 is SYGVNS. Trimming left V 3 bases short and J 2 bases short, with 9 bases between. This CDR3 comprises 14 residues. CDR3 nucleotides: TGTGCCAGCAGTGAGCAGATAGCCACAGATACGCAGTATTTT. The encoded protein is CASSEQIATDTQYF.

This clonotype was recorded many times. This chain connects TRBV5-1 to TRBJ1-1; 8 bases map to TRBD1. The CDR3 covers 15 residues. The V gene's germline CDR1 is SGHRS and CDR2 YFSETQ. The V and J ends lost 2 bases and 0 bases, in that order; junction bases with no gene match: 3. The CDR3 reads CASSLHRGMNTEAFF. The CDR3, as DNA: TGCGCCAGCAGCTTACACAGGGGGATGAACACTGAAGCTTTCTTT.

This clonotype has a count of ten or more. The chain employs TRBV24-1 and TRBJ1-5; maybe TRBD1 (5 bases). The germline gives CDR1 KGHDR, CDR2 SFDVKD. The V end lost 3 bases, the J end lost 3 bases, and 17 bases lay between the germline ends. CDR3 length: 17 residues. CDR3 sequence reads: CATSDPSSPRDNQPQHF. The CDR3 nucleotides read TGTGCCACCAGTGATCCGTCGAGCCCCAGGGACAATCAGCCCCAGCATTTT.

This clonotype has ten or more counts. The chain couples TRBV5-1 to TRBJ2-2; unclear D gene. The germline gives CDR1 SGHRS, CDR2 YFSETQ. V lost 5 bases and J lost 2, with 7 bases in between. The CDR3 is 13 residues long. The CDR3 DNA reads as TGCGCCAGCAGAGAGAGTAACACCGGGGAGCTGTTTTTT. The encoded protein is CASRESNTGELFF.

This clonotype was seen repeatedly, ten times or more. CDR3 loop: CSARNRAGARTGELFF. CDR3 sequence (DNA): TGCAGTGCTAGAAATCGTGCGGGAGCGCGAACCGGGGAGCTGTTTTTT. The chain joins TRBV20-1 to TRBJ2-2, with 7 nucleotides matching TRBD2. In germline, CDR1 is DFQATT, CDR2 SNEGSKA (reference sequence). The trim removed 2 bases at V and 5 bases at J, leaving 11 bases unmatched. The CDR3 covers 16 residues.

At least ten counts were recorded for this clonotype. The chain links TRBV11-2 to TRBJ2-3; D not certain. Trimming removed 0 bases at V and 14 bases at J, with 15 bases between. Germline V gene lookup returns CDR1 SGHAT and CDR2 FQNNGV. This CDR3 contains 13 residues. The chain's CDR3 is CASSLDHGRFPYF. DNA of the CDR3: TGTGCCAGCAGCTTAGATCACGGCAGGTTCCCGTATTTT. The whole variable domain, remainder taken from reference TRBV11-2 and TRBJ2-3, is EAGVAQSPRYKIIEKRQSVAFWCNPISGHATLYWYQQILGQGPKLLIQFQNNGVVDDSQLPKDRFSAERLKGVDSTLKIQPAKLEDSAVYLCASSLDHGRFPYFGPGTRLTVL.

This clonotype was counted at least ten times. The chain carries TRBV9 and TRBJ1-4, with 7 bases matching TRBD1. The germline gives CDR1 SGDLS, CDR2 YYNGEE. The CDR3 covers 14 residues. V was pared by 4 bases and J by 3 bases, with 3 bases of the junction left unmatched. CDR3 sequence: CASSLTGANEKLFF. The CDR3 region has the DNA TGTGCCAGCAGCCTCACAGGGGCTAATGAAAAACTGTTTTTT.

This clonotype was detected a few times. The CDR3 coding sequence is TGTGCCAGCAGATTACCAACCCGGGACACCCAAGCCCCCGTAGGATACAATGAGCAGTTCTTC. Its translation is CASRLPTRDTQAPVGYNEQFF. The gene calls are TRBV11-2 and TRBJ2-1; TRBD1 is a possible D gene (6 bases). The CDR3 loop spans 21 amino acids. Germline loops: CDR1 SGHAT, CDR2 FQNNGV. Trimming removed 6 bases from V and 4 bases from J, with 34 bases in between.

The gene calls are TRBV20-1 and TRBJ2-7, with 7 bases aligning to TRBD1. CDR3 length equals 14 residues. Germline CDR1 reads DFQATT; CDR2 reads SNEGSKA (reference sequence). V was clipped by 6 bases and J by 6 bases; unmatched bases: 14. Here the CDR3 DNA reads TGCAGTGCCTGGGACAGCGGAATTTCTAGCGAGCAGTACTTC. As protein: CSAWDSGISSEQYF.

This clonotype showed up many times. The rearrangement joins TRBV10-3 to TRBJ2-7, with D possibly called TRBD1 or TRBD2 (5 bases each). Trimming pared 5 bases from V and 6 bases from J, leaving 8 bases between. This CDR3 contains 11 residues. Germline loops: CDR1 ENHRY, CDR2 SYGVKD. This CDR3 is CAISLGGEQYF. CDR3 nucleotide sequence: TGTGCCATCAGTCTTGGGGGCGAGCAGTACTTC.

This clonotype was found many times. This sequence joins TRBV5-6 and TRBJ2-7, with 9 nucleotides matching TRBD1. Trimming removed 4 bases from V and 2 bases from J; junction bases left unmatched: 7. CDR3 length: 15 residues. The germline gives CDR1 SGHDT, CDR2 YYEEEE. Here the CDR3 DNA reads TGTGCCAGCAGCGAAACAGGGGGCTTAACCTACGAGCAGTACTTC. Translated, it gives CASSETGGLTYEQYF.